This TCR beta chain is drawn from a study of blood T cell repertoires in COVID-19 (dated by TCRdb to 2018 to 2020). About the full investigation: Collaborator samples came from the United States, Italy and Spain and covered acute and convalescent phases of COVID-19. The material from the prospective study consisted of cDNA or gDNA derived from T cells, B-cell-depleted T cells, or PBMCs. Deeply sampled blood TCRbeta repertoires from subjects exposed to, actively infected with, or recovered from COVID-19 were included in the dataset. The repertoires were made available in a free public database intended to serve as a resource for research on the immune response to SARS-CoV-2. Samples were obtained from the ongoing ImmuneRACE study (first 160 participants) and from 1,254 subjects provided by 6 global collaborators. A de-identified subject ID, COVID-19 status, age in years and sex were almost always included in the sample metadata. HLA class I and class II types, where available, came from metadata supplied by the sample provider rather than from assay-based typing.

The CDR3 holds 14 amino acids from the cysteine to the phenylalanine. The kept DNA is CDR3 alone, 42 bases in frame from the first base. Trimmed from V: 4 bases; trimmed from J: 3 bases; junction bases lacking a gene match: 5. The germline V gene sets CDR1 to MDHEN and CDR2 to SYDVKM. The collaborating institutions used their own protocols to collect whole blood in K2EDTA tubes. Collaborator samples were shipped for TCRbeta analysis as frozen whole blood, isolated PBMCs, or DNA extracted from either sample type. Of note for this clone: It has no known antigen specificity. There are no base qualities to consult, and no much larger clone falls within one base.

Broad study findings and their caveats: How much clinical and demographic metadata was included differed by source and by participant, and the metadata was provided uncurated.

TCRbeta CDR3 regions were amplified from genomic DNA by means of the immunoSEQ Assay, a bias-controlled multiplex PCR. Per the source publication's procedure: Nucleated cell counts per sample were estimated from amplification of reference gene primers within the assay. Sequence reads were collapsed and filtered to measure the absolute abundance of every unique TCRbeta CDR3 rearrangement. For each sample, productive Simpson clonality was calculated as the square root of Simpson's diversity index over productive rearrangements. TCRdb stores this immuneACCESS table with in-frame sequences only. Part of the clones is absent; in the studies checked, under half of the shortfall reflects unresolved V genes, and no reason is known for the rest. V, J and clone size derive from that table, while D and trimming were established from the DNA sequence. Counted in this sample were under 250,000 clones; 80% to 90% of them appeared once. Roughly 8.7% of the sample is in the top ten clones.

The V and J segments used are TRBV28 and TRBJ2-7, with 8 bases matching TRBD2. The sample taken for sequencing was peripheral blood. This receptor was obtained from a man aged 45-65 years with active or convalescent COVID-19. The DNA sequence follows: TGTGCCAGCAGTTCCGCCAGCGGGAGCTACGAGCAGTACTTC. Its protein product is CASSSASGSYEQYF.